The TCR beta chain described here comes from a study of a mutant IDH1 vaccine in newly diagnosed glioma. Study at large: Patients had eight vaccinations, in weeks 1, 3, 5, 7, 11, 15, 19 and 23.

Remarks on this clone: What it recognizes is unknown.

Time point indicated: week 5, during vaccination. Alongside topical imiquimod, each dose of vaccine comprised 300 ug of mutant IDH1 20-mer peptide. Only in-frame clones appear in the TCRdb table, and some are missing; sequencing was by immunoSEQ multiplex PCR. The sample yields tens of thousands of clones, 80% to 90% seen once. The CDR3 consists of 15 residues. V was pared by 3 bases and J by 4 bases, with 7 bases of the junction left unmatched. Germline CDR1 is MNHEY and CDR2 is SMNVEV (reference sequence). This clonotype was sampled from a middle-aged man with glioma. The sequences come from PBMCs, collected from a glioma patient whose treatment included an IDH1 peptide vaccine. The chain links TRBV27 to TRBJ1-2; 8 bases agree with TRBD1. The CDR3: CASSFQGASGYGYTF. The CDR3 nucleotides are TGTGCCAGCAGTTTTCAGGGGGCGTCTGGCTATGGCTACACCTTC.